The clone carrying this T cell receptor (beta chain) was seen a few times. Its specificity is unknown. Reverse transcription of all isolated RNA meant that expressed TCRB transcripts were sequenced. Produced via immunoSEQ multiplex PCR; TCRdb's table is partial and in-frame only. The data hold 250,000 to 350,000 clones, with 12% to 15% observed a single time. The data stem from a study of beta chain features in type 1 diabetes. Study-level findings and limits: Patients with type 1 diabetes carried fewer insertions and had more deletions at their VDJ junctions. Since sequencing was performed on cDNA, cells with high TCR expression could be over-represented.

Germline-derived CDR1 and CDR2 are LGHNA and YSLEER. This CDR3 has 16 residues. The ends lost 0 bases at V and 6 bases at J; junction bases unmatched: 4. V is TRBV4-3 and J is TRBJ2-3; 12 bases match TRBD2. The source material was central memory CD4+ T cells from blood. The TCR comes from a man aged 30-40 years in good health. The CDR3 sequence is CASSQETSGSADTQYF. In DNA form, the CDR3 reads TGCGCCAGCAGCCAAGAGACTAGCGGGAGTGCCGATACGCAGTATTTT.